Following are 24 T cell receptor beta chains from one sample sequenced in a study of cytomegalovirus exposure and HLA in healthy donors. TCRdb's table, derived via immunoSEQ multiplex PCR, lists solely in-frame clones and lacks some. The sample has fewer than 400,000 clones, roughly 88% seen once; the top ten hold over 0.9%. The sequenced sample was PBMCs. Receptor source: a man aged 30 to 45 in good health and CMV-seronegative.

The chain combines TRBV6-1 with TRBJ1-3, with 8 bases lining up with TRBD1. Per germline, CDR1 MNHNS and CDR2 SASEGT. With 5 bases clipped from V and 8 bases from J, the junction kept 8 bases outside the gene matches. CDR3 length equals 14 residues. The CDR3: CASSRDRLADTIYF. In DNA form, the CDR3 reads TGTGCCAGCAGTCGGGACAGGTTAGCGGACACCATATATTTT.

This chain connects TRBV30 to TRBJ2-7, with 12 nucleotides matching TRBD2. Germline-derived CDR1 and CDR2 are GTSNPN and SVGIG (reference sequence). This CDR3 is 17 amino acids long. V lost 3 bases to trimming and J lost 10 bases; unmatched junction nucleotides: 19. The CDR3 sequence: CAWSATSGGPPPNFQYF. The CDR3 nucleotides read TGTGCCTGGAGCGCCACTAGCGGGGGGCCCCCACCTAATTTTCAGTACTTC. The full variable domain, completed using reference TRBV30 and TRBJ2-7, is SQTIHQWPATLVQPVGSPLSLECTVEGTSNPNLYWYRQAAGRGLQLLFYSVGIGQISSEVPQNLSASRPQDRQFILSSKKLLLSDSGFYLCAWSATSGGPPPNFQYFGPGTRLTVT.

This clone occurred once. Here the CDR3 reads CASSKARAGENYGYTF. CDR3 nucleotides: TGTGCCAGCAGCAAAGCGCGGGCAGGCGAGAACTATGGCTACACCTTC. V gene TRBV21-1 combines with J gene TRBJ1-2. TRBV21-1 is labeled a pseudogene. This CDR3 region has 16 residues.

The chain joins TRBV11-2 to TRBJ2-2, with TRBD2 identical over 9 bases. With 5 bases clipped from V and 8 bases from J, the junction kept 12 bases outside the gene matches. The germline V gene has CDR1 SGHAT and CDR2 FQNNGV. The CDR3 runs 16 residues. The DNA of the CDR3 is TGTGCCAGCAGCATCTCTAGCGGGGCCCCAGCGGGGGAGCTGTTTTTT. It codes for CASSISSGAPAGELFF.

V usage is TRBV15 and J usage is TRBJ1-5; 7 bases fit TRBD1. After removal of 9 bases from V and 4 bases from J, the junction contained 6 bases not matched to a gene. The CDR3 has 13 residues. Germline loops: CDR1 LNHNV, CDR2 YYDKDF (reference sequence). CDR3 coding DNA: TGTGCCACTTCAGGGGGGAGAAATCAGCCCCAGCATTTT. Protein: CATSGGRNQPQHF.

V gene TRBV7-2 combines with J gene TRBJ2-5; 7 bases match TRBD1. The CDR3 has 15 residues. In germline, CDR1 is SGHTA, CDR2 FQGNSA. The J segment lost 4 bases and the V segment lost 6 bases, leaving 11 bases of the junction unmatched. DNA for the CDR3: TGTGCCAGCAGTCTACAGGGGAAGACCCTAGAGACCCAGTACTTC. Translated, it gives CASSLQGKTLETQYF.

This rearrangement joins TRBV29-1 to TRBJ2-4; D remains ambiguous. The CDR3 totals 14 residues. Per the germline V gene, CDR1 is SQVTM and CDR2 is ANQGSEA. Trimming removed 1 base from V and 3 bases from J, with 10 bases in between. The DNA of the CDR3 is TGCAGCGTTGAAGGAAGACACGACAAAAACATTCAGTACTTC. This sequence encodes CSVEGRHDKNIQYF.

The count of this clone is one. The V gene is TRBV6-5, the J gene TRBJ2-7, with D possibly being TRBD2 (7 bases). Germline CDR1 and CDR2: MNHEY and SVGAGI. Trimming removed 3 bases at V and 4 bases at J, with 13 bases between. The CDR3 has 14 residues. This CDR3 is CASSYSGGRYEQYF. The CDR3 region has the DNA TGTGCCAGCAGTTATTCGGGGGGCCGATACGAGCAGTACTTC.

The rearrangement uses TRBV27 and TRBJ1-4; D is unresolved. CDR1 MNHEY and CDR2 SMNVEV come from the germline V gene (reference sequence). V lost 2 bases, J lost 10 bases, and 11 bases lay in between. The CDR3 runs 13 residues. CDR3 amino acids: CASSLTSPGKLFF. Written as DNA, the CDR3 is TGTGCCAGCAGTTTAACCTCTCCGGGAAAACTGTTTTTT.

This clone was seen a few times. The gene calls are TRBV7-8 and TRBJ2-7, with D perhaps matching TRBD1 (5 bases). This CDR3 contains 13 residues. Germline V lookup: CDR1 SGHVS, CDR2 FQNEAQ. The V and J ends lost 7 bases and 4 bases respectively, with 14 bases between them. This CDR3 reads CASTRTLEYEQYF. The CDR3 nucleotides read TGTGCCAGCACCCGGACACTTGAGTACGAGCAGTACTTC.

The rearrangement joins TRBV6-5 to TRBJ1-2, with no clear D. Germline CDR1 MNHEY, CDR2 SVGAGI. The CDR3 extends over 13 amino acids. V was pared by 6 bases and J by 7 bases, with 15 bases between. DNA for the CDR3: TGTGCCAGCAGCAGACAAGGAGCGGGTGGCTACACCTTC. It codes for CASSRQGAGGYTF.

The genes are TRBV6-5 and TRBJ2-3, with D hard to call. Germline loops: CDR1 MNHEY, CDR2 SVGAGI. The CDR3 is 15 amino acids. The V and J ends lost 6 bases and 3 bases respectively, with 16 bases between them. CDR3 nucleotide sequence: TGTGCCAGCAGCCCCTCCCCGTACTTTACAGATACGCAGTATTTT. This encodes CASSPSPYFTDTQYF.

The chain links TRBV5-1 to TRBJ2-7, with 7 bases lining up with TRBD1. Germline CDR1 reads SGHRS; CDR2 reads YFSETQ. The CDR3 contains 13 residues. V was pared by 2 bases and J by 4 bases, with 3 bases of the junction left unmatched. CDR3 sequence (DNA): TGCGCCAGCAGCTTAGGGACAGTTTACGAGCAGTACTTC. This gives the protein CASSLGTVYEQYF.

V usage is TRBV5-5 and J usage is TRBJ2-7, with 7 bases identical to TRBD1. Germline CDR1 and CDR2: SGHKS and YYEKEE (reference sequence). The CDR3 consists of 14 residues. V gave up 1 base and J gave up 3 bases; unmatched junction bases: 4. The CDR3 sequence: CASSLIRGNYEQYF. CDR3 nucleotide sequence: TGTGCCAGCAGCTTGATCAGGGGGAACTACGAGCAGTACTTC.

DNA for the CDR3: TGTGCCAGTAGTCCAGGACAGGGGTGGAATTCACCCCTCCACTTT. It encodes CASSPGQGWNSPLHF. The gene calls are TRBV19 and TRBJ1-6, with 9 bases aligning to TRBD1. The V and J ends lost 5 bases and 7 bases, in that order; junction bases with no gene match: 6. The germline V gene encodes CDR1 LNHDA and CDR2 SQIVND (reference sequence). The CDR3 extends over 15 amino acids.

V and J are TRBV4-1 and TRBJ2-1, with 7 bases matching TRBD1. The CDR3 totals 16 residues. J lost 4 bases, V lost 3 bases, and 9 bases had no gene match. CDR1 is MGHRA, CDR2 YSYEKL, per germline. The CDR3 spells CASSQATGPGYNEQFF. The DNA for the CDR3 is TGCGCCAGCAGCCAGGCGACAGGGCCTGGTTACAATGAGCAGTTCTTC.

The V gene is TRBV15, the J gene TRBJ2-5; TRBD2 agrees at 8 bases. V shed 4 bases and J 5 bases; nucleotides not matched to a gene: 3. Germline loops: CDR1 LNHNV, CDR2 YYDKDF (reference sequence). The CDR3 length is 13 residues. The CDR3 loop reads CATSIGGVETQYF. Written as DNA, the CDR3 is TGTGCCACCAGCATCGGGGGGGTTGAGACCCAGTACTTC.

In DNA form, the CDR3 reads TGTGCCAGCAGCTTGGGGGGATCAGATACGCAGTATTTT. Translated, it gives CASSLGGSDTQYF. The rearrangement uses TRBV7-9 and TRBJ2-3; D is perhaps TRBD2 (6 bases). Between the trimmed V and J ends, which lost 3 bases and 4 bases, there was a span of 8 bases. This CDR3 has 13 residues. Germline CDR1 reads SEHNR; CDR2 reads FQNEAQ (reference sequence).

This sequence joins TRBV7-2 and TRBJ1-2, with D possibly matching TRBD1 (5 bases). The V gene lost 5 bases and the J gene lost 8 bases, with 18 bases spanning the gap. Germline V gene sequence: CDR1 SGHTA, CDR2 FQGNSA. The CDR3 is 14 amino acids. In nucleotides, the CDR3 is TGTGCCAGCAGCCCGGGACTTTATCTGAGGGGCTACACCTTC. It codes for CASSPGLYLRGYTF.

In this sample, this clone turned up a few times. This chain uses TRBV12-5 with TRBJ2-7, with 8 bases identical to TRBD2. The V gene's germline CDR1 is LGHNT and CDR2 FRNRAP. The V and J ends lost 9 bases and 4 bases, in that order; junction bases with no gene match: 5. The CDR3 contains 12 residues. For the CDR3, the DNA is TGTGCTAGCAGCGGGGGTAGGTACGAGCAGTACTTC. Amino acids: CASSGGRYEQYF.

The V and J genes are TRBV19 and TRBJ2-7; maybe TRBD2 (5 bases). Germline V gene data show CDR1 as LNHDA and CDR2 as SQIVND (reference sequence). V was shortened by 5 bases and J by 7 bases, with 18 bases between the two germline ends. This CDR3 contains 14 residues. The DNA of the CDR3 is TGTGCCAGTAGTCCTAACGACCCAGAGCGGGAGCAGTACTTC. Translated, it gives CASSPNDPEREQYF.

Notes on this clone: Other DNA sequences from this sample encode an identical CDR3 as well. CDR3 region: CASSYGTAYEQYF. CDR3 DNA sequence: TGTGCCAGCAGTTATGGGACAGCCTACGAGCAGTACTTC. The chain has TRBV27 and TRBJ2-7; 7 bases match TRBD1. The germline gives CDR1 MNHEY, CDR2 SMNVEV (reference sequence). Trimming at V came to 4 bases and at J to 2 bases, leaving 2 bases not matched to a gene. The CDR3 consists of 13 residues.

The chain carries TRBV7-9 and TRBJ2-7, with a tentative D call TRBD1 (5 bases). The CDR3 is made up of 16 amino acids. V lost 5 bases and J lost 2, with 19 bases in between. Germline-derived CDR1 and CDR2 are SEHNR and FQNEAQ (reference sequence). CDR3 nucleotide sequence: TGTGCCAGCAGCCCAGGCAGGACAACCAACCCCTACGAGCAGTACTTC. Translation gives CASSPGRTTNPYEQYF.

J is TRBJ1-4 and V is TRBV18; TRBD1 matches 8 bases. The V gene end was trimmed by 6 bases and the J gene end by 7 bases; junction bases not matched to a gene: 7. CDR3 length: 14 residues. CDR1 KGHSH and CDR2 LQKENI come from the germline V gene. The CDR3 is CASSLTGGSEKLFF. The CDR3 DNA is TGTGCCAGCTCTCTAACAGGGGGGAGTGAAAAACTGTTTTTT.